This record looks at one T cell receptor (beta chain) sequence and its context. The antigen it recognizes is unknown. No much larger clone is present one base from it, and per-base qualities are unavailable. Sequences KGHSH (CDR1) and LQKENI (CDR2) are obtained from the germline V gene. Trimming removed 4 bases from V and 9 bases from J, leaving 16 bases between the germline ends. The CDR3 spans 15 residues, from the cysteine through the phenylalanine. Just CDR3 DNA is preserved here, 45 bases in frame from base 1. Libraries came from the immunoSEQ multiplex PCR assay. In TCRdb, the immuneACCESS table is reduced to in-frame sequences with V and J assigned. These tables do not hold every clone; where another copy was compared, an unresolved V gene accounts for under half, and the others remain unexplained. The sample records 150,000 to 180,000 clones, roughly 94% of which are singletons. The top ten constitute 5.7% of the sample.

This specimen comes from a study of control samples from healthy donors and cancer patients (dated by TCRdb to 2019 to 2021). Sequenced material: blood. The chain is assembled from TRBV18 and TRBJ1-6, and perhaps TRBD1 as D gene, on 5 matching bases. This receptor was taken from a middle-aged man in good health. This receptor has the CDR3 CASSLTGTEGSPLHF. The DNA sequence is TGTGCCAGCTCACTAACCGGGACGGAAGGTTCACCCCTCCACTTT.